The T cell receptor (beta chain) under discussion was sequenced for a study of somatic mutations in cytotoxic T cells in rheumatoid arthritis. About the study: Purity of nearly 100% was reached when some V beta antibody-stained T-cell populations were flow-sorted, including V beta1+ cells sequenced for TCRB.

This table comes from immunoSEQ multiplex PCR, and its TCRdb copy is limited to in-frame clones, with some not included. In the table there are about 19,000 clones, 70% to 90% of which are singletons. The table lists this clone with a count of one. This CDR3 has 15 residues. Germline V gene lookup returns CDR1 MDHEN and CDR2 SYDVKM. V lost 2 bases, J lost 4 bases, and 3 bases stayed unmatched. The chain couples TRBV28 to TRBJ2-1, with 9 bases lining up with TRBD2. This TCR was recovered from an adult with rheumatoid arthritis. Input material: CD8+ T cells sorted from blood. In DNA, the CDR3 is TGTGCCAGCAGTTTAAGACTAGCGGAATACAATGAGCAGTTCTTC. This encodes CASSLRLAEYNEQFF.